These 23 T cell receptor beta chains originate from one sample sequenced in a study of blood T cell repertoires in COVID-19. Produced via immunoSEQ multiplex PCR; TCRdb's table is partial and in-frame only. The sample contains 240,000 or so clones, about 84% of which appear only once. Sequenced sample: peripheral blood. The receptor source for this set is a man older than 75 with acute or convalescent COVID-19.

The chain employs TRBV2 and TRBJ2-1; D is unresolved. Germline V gene lookup returns CDR1 SNHLY and CDR2 FYNNEI. V lost 6 bases and J lost 0, with 15 bases in between. The CDR3 contains 16 residues. The CDR3 loop is CASRASRWSSYNEQFF. As DNA, the CDR3 is TGTGCCAGCAGGGCGTCTAGGTGGAGCTCCTACAATGAGCAGTTCTTC. Based on the CDR3 plus reference TRBV2 and TRBJ2-1, the full variable domain is EPEVTQTPSHQVTQMGQEVILRCVPISNHLYFYWYRQILGQKVEFLVSFYNNEISEKSEIFDDQFSVERPDGSNFTLKIRSTKLEDSAMYFCASRASRWSSYNEQFFGPGTRLTVL.

This chain joins TRBV3-1 (or the pseudogene TRBV3-2) and TRBJ1-1; TRBD1 might be the D (6 bases). Germline lookup yields CDR1 LGHDT and CDR2 YNNKEL (reference sequence). The V gene lost 4 bases and the J gene lost 0 bases, with 9 bases spanning the gap. The CDR3 loop spans 14 amino acids. The CDR3 DNA sequence: TGTGCCAGCAGCCGTGGACAGCTGAACACTGAAGCTTTCTTT. It yields the protein CASSRGQLNTEAFF.

The V gene is TRBV19, the J gene TRBJ1-1; D not certain. Germline V gene lookup returns CDR1 LNHDA and CDR2 SQIVND (reference sequence). The V gene lost 9 bases and the J gene lost 1 base, with 12 bases spanning the gap. The CDR3 runs to 13 residues. The CDR3 coding sequence is TGTGCCAGCCGTGGAGGCGGGAACACTGAAGCTTTCTTT. This sequence encodes CASRGGGNTEAFF. Full variable domain (outside the CDR3, taken from reference TRBV19 and TRBJ1-1): DGGITQSPKYLFRKEGQNVTLSCEQNLNHDAMYWYRQDPGQGLRLIYYSQIVNDFQKGDIAEGYSVSREKKESFPLTVTSAQKNPTAFYLCASRGGGNTEAFFGQGTRLTVV.

The V gene is TRBV27, the J gene TRBJ1-3; 8 nucleotides match TRBD1. The V gene end was trimmed by 6 bases and the J gene end by 2 bases; junction bases not matched to a gene: 3. CDR1 MNHEY and CDR2 SMNVEV come from the germline V gene (reference sequence). The CDR3 sequence is 14 residues long. This chain's CDR3 is CASRKQGAGNTIYF. The CDR3 DNA reads as TGTGCCAGCAGGAAACAGGGGGCTGGAAACACCATATATTTT.

This clone appeared a single time. The J gene is TRBJ1-5, the V gene TRBV7-2, with D unclear. In germline, CDR1 is SGHTA, CDR2 FQGNSA. The length of the CDR3 is 13 residues. The ends were cut back, 0 bases at V and 11 bases at J, with 11 bases in the middle. CDR3 sequence (DNA): TGTGCCAGCAGCTTAGCGCCGGCCGAGGCCCAGCATTTT. It codes for CASSLAPAEAQHF.

The chain recombines TRBV14 with TRBJ1-2; TRBD1 agrees at 8 bases. The CDR3 has 14 amino acids. After removal of 4 bases from V and 3 bases from J, the junction contained 4 bases not matched to a gene. Germline CDR1 SGHDN, CDR2 FVKESK. CDR3 DNA sequence: TGTGCCAGCAGCCGGGACAGGCTCCACTATGGCTACACCTTC. Amino acids: CASSRDRLHYGYTF.

This clone was observed a handful of times. The V gene is TRBV28, the J gene TRBJ1-1; TRBD1 aligns across 7 bases. The CDR3 is made up of 13 amino acids. Germline V gene sequence: CDR1 MDHEN, CDR2 SYDVKM. With 4 bases clipped from V and 5 bases from J, the junction kept 4 bases outside the gene matches. The CDR3 DNA is TGTGCCAGCAGTTACAACAGGGGAACTGAAGCTTTCTTT. This sequence encodes CASSYNRGTEAFF.

The V and J genes are TRBV7-3 and TRBJ2-2; TRBD2 is a possible D gene (6 bases). CDR1 is SGHTA and CDR2 is FQGTGA in the germline V gene. V was cut by 5 bases and J by 2 bases, with 15 bases left in between. This CDR3 has 16 residues. The DNA of the CDR3 is TGTGCCAGCAGCCACCCCGGGACTGCAAACACCGGGGAGCTGTTTTTT. Protein sequence: CASSHPGTANTGELFF.

The rearrangement uses TRBV5-4 and TRBJ1-2; possibly TRBD1 for D (5 bases). The CDR3 spans 14 residues. Germline CDR1 reads SGHNT; CDR2 reads YYREEE (reference sequence). V dropped 0 bases and J dropped 6 bases, with 12 bases sitting between them. CDR3 region: CASSLVEGLNGYTF. In DNA form, the CDR3 reads TGTGCCAGCAGCTTGGTAGAGGGACTAAATGGCTACACCTTC.

A note on this clone: Additional DNA sequences in this sample encode the identical CDR3. The J gene is TRBJ1-5, the V gene TRBV18; D perhaps matches TRBD1 (5 bases). The CDR3 sequence is 14 residues long. Trimming removed 2 bases at V and 2 bases at J, with 7 bases between. In germline, CDR1 is KGHSH, CDR2 LQKENI. CDR3 coding DNA: TGTGCCAGCTCACCAGCGGGGGGCAATCAGCCCCAGCATTTT. This translates into CASSPAGGNQPQHF.

This clone was detected only once. This chain connects TRBV28 to TRBJ1-6; 10 bases map to TRBD1. The length of the CDR3 is 16 residues. The J segment lost 0 bases and the V segment lost 7 bases, leaving 3 bases of the junction unmatched. Germline assignment: CDR1 MDHEN and CDR2 SYDVKM. The DNA of the CDR3 is TGTGCCAGCACCCGGACAGGGGGCTCCTATAATTCACCCCTCCACTTT. Translating gives CASTRTGGSYNSPLHF.

V gene TRBV11-2 combines with J gene TRBJ2-4; TRBD1 aligns across 9 bases. The J segment lost 4 bases and the V segment lost 4 bases, leaving 8 bases of the junction unmatched. CDR3 length: 16 residues. Germline CDR1 SGHAT, CDR2 FQNNGV. The CDR3 DNA is TGTGCCAGCAGCTCACCCAGGGACAGGGCGAAAAACATTCAGTACTTC. It specifies CASSSPRDRAKNIQYF.

The rearrangement links TRBV5-1 to TRBJ2-5, with D tentatively TRBD2 (5 bases). CDR1 is SGHRS and CDR2 is YFSETQ in the germline V gene. Between the trimmed V and J ends, which lost 0 bases and 5 bases, there was a span of 14 bases. The CDR3 covers 15 residues. In DNA, the CDR3 is TGCGCCAGCAGCTTGGGGACTTCATTGCGGGAGACCCAGTACTTC. It is translated as CASSLGTSLRETQYF. Using reference TRBV5-1 and TRBJ2-5 for the parts outside the CDR3, the full variable domain is KAGVTQTPRYLIKTRGQQVTLSCSPISGHRSVSWYQQTPGQGLQFLFEYFSETQRNKGNFPGRFSGRQFSNSRSEMNVSTLELGDSALYLCASSLGTSLRETQYFGPGTRLLVL.

The chain recombines TRBV7-2 with TRBJ1-5; 9 nucleotides match TRBD1. Germline CDR1 is SGHTA and CDR2 is FQGNSA. V shed 5 bases, J shed 15 bases, and the junction held 14 bases outside the gene matches. This CDR3 has 14 residues. In DNA, the CDR3 is TGTGCCAGCAGCCTGGTCGGGGGGACAGGGTTGTGGCATTTT. This sequence encodes CASSLVGGTGLWHF.

The chain recombines TRBV7-8 with TRBJ2-3, with D tentatively TRBD2 (6 bases). Germline values: CDR1 SGHVS, CDR2 FQNEAQ. The V end was cut by 0 bases, the J end by 0 bases, with 10 bases between. The CDR3 runs to 16 residues. CDR3 loop: CASSLAAGTSTDTQYF. The DNA for the CDR3 is TGTGCCAGCAGCTTAGCTGCGGGGACGAGCACAGATACGCAGTATTTT.

This chain joins TRBV5-1 and TRBJ2-7, with a possible D match to TRBD1 (6 bases). The CDR3 is 14 residues long. The V gene's germline CDR1 is SGHRS and CDR2 YFSETQ. The V and J ends lost 0 bases and 7 bases respectively, with 14 bases between them. The CDR3 nucleotides read TGCGCCAGCAGCTTGGGGACAGCCTGGGGAGAGCAGTACTTC. Translating it yields CASSLGTAWGEQYF.

The chain links TRBV4-3 to TRBJ2-2, with 11 positions matching TRBD2. The length of the CDR3 is 17 residues. From germline, CDR1 is LGHNA and CDR2 YSLEER. The junction had 1 base not matched to a gene; V was cut back by 0 bases and J by 1 base. The CDR3 is CASSQEGLAGNTGELFF. The CDR3 nucleotides read TGCGCCAGCAGCCAAGAAGGACTAGCGGGGAACACCGGGGAGCTGTTTTTT.

This chain connects TRBV13 to TRBJ2-7; D possibly corresponds to TRBD2 (5 bases). There are 14 residues in the CDR3. The ends were cut back, 6 bases at V and 2 bases at J, with 14 bases in the middle. CDR1 is PRHDT and CDR2 is FYEKMQ in the germline V gene (reference sequence). The CDR3 is CASRLSGGPYEQYF. In nucleotides, the CDR3 is TGTGCCAGCAGGCTCAGCGGTGGGCCCTACGAGCAGTACTTC.

The chain recombines TRBV2 with TRBJ2-3; TRBD1 might be the D (7 bases). Between the trimmed V and J ends, which lost 8 bases and 2 bases, there was a span of 14 bases. Germline V CDR1 and CDR2: SNHLY, FYNNEI. The CDR3 covers 14 residues. CDR3 amino acids: CASGGGPATDTQYF. DNA of the CDR3: TGTGCCAGCGGAGGGGGCCCCGCCACAGATACGCAGTATTTT.

V and J are TRBV19 and TRBJ1-5; 7 positions match TRBD1. V shed 5 bases, J shed 7 bases, and the junction held 8 bases outside the gene matches. This CDR3 is 14 amino acids long. Germline V gene data show CDR1 as LNHDA and CDR2 as SQIVND (reference sequence). The CDR3: CASSDRAFSQPQHF. As DNA, the CDR3 is TGTGCCAGTAGTGACAGGGCTTTCAGCCAGCCCCAGCATTTT.

This clone has more than one count but fewer than ten. For the CDR3, the DNA is TGTGCCAGTCGCGACAGGTATGGCTACACCTTC. It codes for CASRDRYGYTF. The chain links TRBV3-1 (or the pseudogene TRBV3-2) to TRBJ1-2, with TRBD1 as a possible D gene (6 bases). This CDR3 has 11 residues. Germline V gene lookup returns CDR1 LGHDT and CDR2 YNNKEL (reference sequence). Trimming pared 9 bases from V and 5 bases from J, leaving 10 bases between.

The chain employs TRBV9 and TRBJ2-1; 9 nucleotides match TRBD2. From germline, CDR1 is SGDLS and CDR2 YYNGEE. This CDR3 has 17 residues. The trim removed 2 bases at V and 4 bases at J, leaving 10 bases unmatched. CDR3 DNA sequence: TGTGCCAGCAGCGTGGGGGGAGGTAGCGGGAGATACAATGAGCAGTTCTTC. This encodes CASSVGGGSGRYNEQFF. Combining the CDR3 with reference TRBV9 and TRBJ2-1 gives the whole variable domain DSGVTQTPKHLITATGQRVTLRCSPRSGDLSVYWYQQSLDQGLQFLIQYYNGEERAKGNILERFSAQQFPDLHSELNLSSLELGDSALYFCASSVGGGSGRYNEQFFGPGTRLTVL.

The V gene is TRBV14, the J gene TRBJ2-7; 9 bases fit TRBD1. This CDR3 has 15 residues. J lost 4 bases, V lost 3 bases, and 7 bases had no gene match. CDR1 is SGHDN and CDR2 is FVKESK in the germline V gene. CDR3 loop: CASSHERDRDYEQYF. The DNA for the CDR3 is TGTGCCAGCAGCCATGAACGGGACAGGGATTACGAGCAGTACTTC.